The T cell receptor (beta chain) described here comes from a study of cytomegalovirus exposure and HLA in healthy donors. V was clipped by 0 bases and J by 3 bases, with 11 bases between them. This CDR3 has 15 amino acids. Germline CDR1 reads MNHEY; CDR2 reads SMNVEV (reference sequence). The PCR employed 60 Vbeta primers together with 13 Jbeta primers. Only in-frame clones appear in the TCRdb table, and some are missing; sequencing was by immunoSEQ multiplex PCR. The table shows around 230,000 clones, with around 84% occurring only once. Concerning this clone: As yet, its antigen is unknown.

Findings of the study overall: Published work reported that the classifier diagnosed cytomegalovirus status with high specificity and sensitivity. Reportedly, TCR beta sequences accurately predicted HLA-A and HLA-B alleles in most subjects.

The source material was PBMCs. The clonotype was recovered from a girl aged 2-10 years in good health and CMV-seronegative. This chain uses TRBV27 with TRBJ1-1, with D perhaps TRBD1 (6 bases). As DNA, the CDR3 is TGTGCCAGCAGTTTATCCCAGGGGTTGTACACTGAAGCTTTCTTT. Translated, it gives CASSLSQGLYTEAFF.